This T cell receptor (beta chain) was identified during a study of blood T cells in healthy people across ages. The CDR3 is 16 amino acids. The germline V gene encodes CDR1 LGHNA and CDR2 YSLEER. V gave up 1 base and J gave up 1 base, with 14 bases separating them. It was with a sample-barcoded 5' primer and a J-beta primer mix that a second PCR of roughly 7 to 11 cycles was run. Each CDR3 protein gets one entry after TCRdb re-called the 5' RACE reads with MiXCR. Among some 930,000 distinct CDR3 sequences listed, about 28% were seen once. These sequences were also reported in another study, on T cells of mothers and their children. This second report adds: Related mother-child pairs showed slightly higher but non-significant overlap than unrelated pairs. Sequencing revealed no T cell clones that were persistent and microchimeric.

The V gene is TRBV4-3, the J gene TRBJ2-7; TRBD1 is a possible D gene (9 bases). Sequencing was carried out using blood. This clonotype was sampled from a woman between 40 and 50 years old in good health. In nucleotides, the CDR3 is TGCGCCAGCAGCCAAGGCGGGGGGACAGGGTCCTACGAGCAGTACTTC. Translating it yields CASSQGGGTGSYEQYF.